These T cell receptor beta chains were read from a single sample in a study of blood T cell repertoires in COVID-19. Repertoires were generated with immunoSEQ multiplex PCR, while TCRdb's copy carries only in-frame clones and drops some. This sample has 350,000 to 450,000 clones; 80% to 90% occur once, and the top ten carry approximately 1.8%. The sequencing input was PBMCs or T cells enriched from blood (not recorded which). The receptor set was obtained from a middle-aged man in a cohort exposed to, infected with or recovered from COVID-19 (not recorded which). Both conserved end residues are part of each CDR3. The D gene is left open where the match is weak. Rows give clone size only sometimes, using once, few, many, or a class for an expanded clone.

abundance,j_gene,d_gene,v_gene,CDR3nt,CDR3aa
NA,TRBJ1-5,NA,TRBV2,TGTGCCAGCAAGGGGAGCAATCAGCCCCAGCATTTT,CASKGSNQPQHF
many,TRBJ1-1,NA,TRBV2,TGTGCCAGCACCAGAGGAGGGACGAACACTGAAGCTTTCTTT,CASTRGGTNTEAFF
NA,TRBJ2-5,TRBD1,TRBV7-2,TGTGCCAGCAGCGCTACAGGGGGCTGGGGCCAAGAGACCCAGTACTTC,CASSATGGWGQETQYF
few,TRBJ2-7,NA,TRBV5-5,TGTGCCAGCAGCTTGGGTAGAGTTTCCTACGAGCAGTACTTC,CASSLGRVSYEQYF
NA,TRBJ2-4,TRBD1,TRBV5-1,TGCGCCAGCAGCCTCCAGGGGGCCCTAGCCAAAAACATTCAGTACTTC,CASSLQGALAKNIQYF
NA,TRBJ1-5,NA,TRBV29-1,TGCAGCGTGGAACGGGGTGTGGGTCAGCCCCAGCATTTT,CSVERGVGQPQHF
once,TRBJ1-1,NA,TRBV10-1,TGCGCCAGCAGTGTGAACAGGAACACTGAAGCTTTCTTT,CASSVNRNTEAFF
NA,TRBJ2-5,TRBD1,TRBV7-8,TGTGCCAGCAGCTTAGTCACAGGGGGCTGGGAGACCCAGTACTTC,CASSLVTGGWETQYF
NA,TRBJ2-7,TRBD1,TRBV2,TGTGCCAGCAGTGCACGACAGGGATTAGTCGGCCACGAGCAGTACTTC,CASSARQGLVGHEQYF
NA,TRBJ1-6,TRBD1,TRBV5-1,TGCGCCAGCAGCTTGGCCGTGGGACAGGGGAATTCACCCCTCCACTTT,CASSLAVGQGNSPLHF
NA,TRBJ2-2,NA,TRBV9,TGTGCCAGCAGCCCTCGGGGGGCCCAGAACACCGGGGAGCTGTTTTTT,CASSPRGAQNTGELFF
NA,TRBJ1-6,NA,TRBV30,TGTGCCTGGAGGGACAAGGGGTATAATTCACCCCTCCACTTT,CAWRDKGYNSPLHF
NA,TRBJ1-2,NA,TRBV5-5,TGTGCCAGCAGCTTAGCGGAAAACTATGGCTACACCTTC,CASSLAENYGYTF
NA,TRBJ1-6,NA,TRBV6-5,TGTGCCAGCAGCGACTACCGGGAAAATTCACCCCTCCACTTT,CASSDYRENSPLHF
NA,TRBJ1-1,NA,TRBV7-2,TGTGCCAGCAGAGTACAGGGTACGAACACTGAAGCTTTCTTT,CASRVQGTNTEAFF
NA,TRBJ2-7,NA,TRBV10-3,TGTGCCATCAGTGATGGAGGTACCCGAGGATACGAGCAGTACTTC,CAISDGGTRGYEQYF